The subject of this entry is one T cell receptor (beta chain). This clonotype was detected only a few times. Its antigen is not yet known. Base-call qualities are not available, and no considerably larger clone is one nucleotide away. The data derive from a study of Graves' ophthalmopathy and Graves' hyperthyroidism (dated by TCRdb to 2016 to 2019). For the study in its entirety: Peripheral blood was collected at initial diagnosis, before any treatment. To explore V-J signatures distinguishing ophthalmopathy from hyperthyroidism, a discovery set of about 99 patients (roughly 44 ophthalmopathy, roughly 60 stable hyperthyroidism) was enrolled. The independent validation cohort included about 19 hyperthyroidism patients plus 17 patients who later progressed from hyperthyroidism to ophthalmopathy. Following sampling, methimazole starting at 30 mg daily was administered to hyperthyroidism patients, and high-dose intravenous methylprednisolone was administered to ophthalmopathy patients. In total, over 130 blood samples were TCR-sequenced: 43 ophthalmopathy, over 70 hyperthyroidism and about 17 hyperthyroidism-to-ophthalmopathy patients. The study used signatures of the TCR beta repertoire to tell Graves' ophthalmopathy apart from Graves' hyperthyroidism and to predict which patients would progress to ophthalmopathy. In more than five hyperthyroidism patients, T-cell repertoires of thyroid tissue and blood were compared.

General findings and caveats noted by the study authors: Sample size was not statistically predetermined, and group allocation was not concealed from the investigators. In validation, the model predicted ophthalmopathy progression with about 71% sensitivity and around 72% specificity; 12 predicted patients were CT-confirmed with GO in a median of about 7.1 months. Most expanded thyroid clonotypes with a frequency above 0.001 also appeared in blood, which suggests that blood repertoires may reflect the immune response in the thyroid. Ophthalmopathy was separated from stable hyperthyroidism by the 13-signature model with more than 85% sensitivity and roughly 83% specificity in cross-validation and with 80%/75% in the test set.

Measured from the cysteine to the phenylalanine, the CDR3 is 17 residues long. The read is trimmed to its CDR3 DNA, 51 bases read in frame from base 1. As encoded in the germline V gene (reference sequence), CDR1 is SGHNT while CDR2 is YYREEE. The trim is 0 bases for V and 5 bases for J, with a gap of 20 bases between the germline ends. The ophthalmopathy patients had moderately to severely active disease, with a Clinical Activity Score of 3 or higher, a NOSPECS grade of 4 or higher, and a disease duration of less than 3 months. Patients with other autoimmune diseases, uncontrolled infections, pregnancy or lactation were excluded from the study. Clinical symptoms, serum thyroxine, TRAb, thyroid ultrasound and orbital computed tomography were used for diagnosis. Using Ficoll-Paque density gradient centrifugation, PBMCs were isolated from about 9.4 ml of fresh peripheral blood. Total RNA was extracted using Trizol reagent, and RNA quality was checked on an Agilent 2100 Bioanalyzer.

For repertoire sequencing, TCR beta CDR3 regions were amplified from RNA transcripts. HTBI primers and the Qiagen OneStep RT-PCR kit were used in a first-round RT-PCR, which was followed by a second-round multiplex PCR, size selection and purification. Libraries were sequenced paired-end with 100 bp reads on an Illumina HiSeq2000. As for the authors' bioinformatics: SOAPnuke was used for read processing, and reads with adapters, uncalled bases, a mean Phred below 15, or no exact constant-primer or identifier match were discarded. COPE v1.2.5 was used to merge the high-quality paired reads. Unique nucleotide sequences were defined as clonotypes and aligned to IMGT TRB V, D and J references using MiTCR v1.1. Analysis was restricted to V-J combinations with a frequency above 0.0001, which covered about 99% of repertoires. For each V-J combination, a TCR clonal expansion and chaos score was defined as F50 clonal expansion divided by the chaos observed in the TCRdist matrix. Welch's t-statistics and random forest were used to narrow the features down to 13 V-J combinations, which were then fed into a naive Bayes classifier. Thyroid-blood repertoire similarity was quantified with the Morisita-Horn index. Clones were called with MiXCR by TCRdb after fastp trimmed the public reads at Q25, and only in-frame beta chains were retained. Merged by CDR3 protein, the rows form single entries marked with the most common genes and DNA. These V and J calls rely on TCRdb rather than the paper's analysis. The sample data list hundreds of thousands of distinct CDR3 sequences, and under 50% of these were observed just once. In total, the top ten clones hold under 3.5% of the sample.

Recombination joined TRBV5-4 with TRBJ2-5, and the D gene may be TRBD2, 6 bases matching. Material: peripheral blood. This clonotype was sampled from an adult man with Graves' ophthalmopathy. For the CDR3, the sequence is CASSLAGSSAGGETQYF. The DNA sequence is TGTGCCAGCAGCTTGGCTGGGAGCAGCGCCGGAGGGGAGACCCAGTACTTC. With the portions outside the CDR3 filled from the reference TRBV5-4 and TRBJ2-5 genes, the complete variable region becomes ETGVTQSPTHLIKTRGQQVTLRCSSQSGHNTVSWYQQALGQGPQFIFQYYREEENGRGNFPPRFSGLQFPNYSSELNVNALELDDSALYLCASSLAGSSAGGETQYFGPGTRLLVL.